These 27 T cell receptor beta chains share one sample of origin, sequenced in a study of regulatory T cells in long-lasting Graves disease. According to the study, TCR beta libraries were built with iRepertoire HTBI primers and CDR3-region Arm-PCR. MiXCR was run by TCRdb on the multiplex PCR reads, yielding one entry per CDR3 protein. Among 350,000 to 550,000 distinct CDR3 sequences listed, about 15% were seen once. Time point: newly diagnosed GD, antithyroid drugs for less than 3 months. There was RNA extracted from PBMCs, and the TCR library was made from it. These data also featured in a second study, about T cells in Graves' hyperthyroidism and ophthalmopathy.

The material was peripheral blood mononuclear cells (PBMCs), obtained at new diagnosis, from a patient treated with antithyroid drugs. The receptors shown here come from a woman between 18 and 30 years old with Graves disease.

In its sample, this clonotype was seen many times. This rearrangement joins TRBV11-3 to TRBJ1-2; 7 bases fit TRBD1. V gave up 5 bases and J gave up 14 bases; unmatched junction bases: 8. From germline, CDR1 is SGHNT and CDR2 YENEEA. The CDR3 consists of 11 residues. The CDR3 sequence is CASSPNQDRTF. The CDR3 coding sequence is TGTGCCAGCAGCCCCAACCAGGACAGGACCTTC.

This clonotype was detected only a few times. The CDR3 DNA reads TGTGCCAGCAGCCCGAGGACTAGCGGGAGCGGCGGAAACATTCAGTACTTC. This gives the protein CASSPRTSGSGGNIQYF. J is TRBJ2-4 and V is TRBV7-2; 13 nucleotides match TRBD2. Germline V gives CDR1 SGHTA, CDR2 FQGNSA. V lost 5 bases and J lost 6; bases outside the gene matches: 10. The CDR3 spans 17 residues.

The genes are TRBV28 and TRBJ2-6, with D tentatively TRBD1 (6 bases). The germline CDR1 and CDR2 sequences are MDHEN and SYDVKM. The CDR3 is 15 residues long. Trimming took 6 bases from V and 0 from J, leaving 9 bases between them. CDR3 residues: CASRTGSSGANVLTF. In nucleotides, the CDR3 is TGTGCCAGCAGGACAGGAAGCTCTGGGGCCAACGTCCTGACTTTC. Variable domain in full (rest from reference TRBV28 and TRBJ2-6): DVKVTQSSRYLVKRTGEKVFLECVQDMDHENMFWYRQDPGLGLRLIYFSYDVKMKEKGDIPEGYSVSREKKERFSLILESASTNQTSMYLCASRTGSSGANVLTFGAGSRLTVL.

This clonotype was seen more than once but under ten times. The chain is built from TRBV7-9 and TRBJ2-7, with 9 nucleotides matching TRBD2. The CDR3 is 19 amino acids. V lost 3 bases and J lost 1; bases outside the gene matches: 16. Germline lookup yields CDR1 SEHNR and CDR2 FQNEAQ (reference sequence). The CDR3 is CASSFGGWVAGVPSYEQYF. CDR3 nucleotides: TGTGCCAGCAGCTTCGGGGGGTGGGTAGCGGGAGTACCTTCCTACGAGCAGTACTTC.

The chain is built from TRBV5-6 and TRBJ1-4; no clear D gene. Trimming left V 1 base short and J 3 bases short, with 13 bases between. Germline-derived CDR1 and CDR2 are SGHDT and YYEEEE. The CDR3 loop spans 16 amino acids. Here the CDR3 DNA reads TGTGCCAGCAGCTTGAGCGGGGATCAAGCTAATGAAAAACTGTTTTTT. Protein sequence: CASSLSGDQANEKLFF.

About this clonotype itself: A clone one base away is much larger, so this may be a read error. The chain carries TRBV20-1 and TRBJ2-1, with 10 bases matching TRBD2. Judging by the DNA end, TRBJ2-7 fits better; the J call may be wrong. CDR1 is DFQATT and CDR2 is SNEGSKA in the germline V gene (reference sequence). This CDR3 has 14 residues. CDR3 protein: CSARLASGSYEQYF. DNA for the CDR3: TGCAGTGCTAGGTTGGCTAGCGGGAGTTATGAGCAGTACTTC.

The CDR3 protein is CASSIRGGGYTF. Here the CDR3 DNA reads TGTGCCAGTAGTATCCGTGGCGGAGGCTACACCTTC. The V gene is TRBV19, the J gene TRBJ1-2; D gene unclear. Germline CDR1 reads LNHDA; CDR2 reads SQIVND (reference sequence). The CDR3 runs to 12 residues. Trimming left V 3 bases short and J 8 bases short, with 10 bases between.

There are many counts of this clonotype. The chain carries TRBV20-1 and TRBJ2-1, with 7 nucleotides matching TRBD2. The CDR3 covers 15 residues. Per germline, CDR1 DFQATT and CDR2 SNEGSKA (reference sequence). V lost 0 bases and J lost 5; bases outside the gene matches: 7. The chain's CDR3 is CSARDASGPDNEQFF. CDR3 in DNA: TGCAGTGCTAGAGATGCTAGCGGCCCCGACAATGAGCAGTTCTTC.

This clonotype was observed a single time. This chain's CDR3 is CASSFGPAYNEQFF. DNA of the CDR3: TGTGCCAGCTCATTCGGACCGGCCTACAATGAGCAGTTCTTC. The chain combines TRBV25-1 with TRBJ2-1; D gene uncertain. The CDR3 has 14 residues. V lost 8 bases and J lost 2, with 13 bases in between. The germline gives CDR1 MGHDK, CDR2 SYGVNS.

This clonotype occurred a few times. This rearrangement joins TRBV20-1 to TRBJ1-6; unclear D gene. V lost 0 bases and J lost 9, with 15 bases in between. Germline lookup yields CDR1 DFQATT and CDR2 SNEGSKA (reference sequence). This CDR3 spans 15 amino acids. Here the CDR3 DNA reads TGCAGTGCTAGAGAAACGGCCATCATGGTTTCACCCCTCCACTTT. Amino acids: CSARETAIMVSPLHF.

This clonotype was observed many times. The V gene is TRBV9, the J gene TRBJ2-7, with 8 bases fitting TRBD1. The CDR3 loop spans 16 amino acids. Germline V gene sequence: CDR1 SGDLS, CDR2 YYNGEE. The trim removed 0 bases at V and 5 bases at J, leaving 10 bases unmatched. CDR3 DNA sequence: TGTGCCAGCAGCGTAGCTTTAGGACAGGGACTCCACGAGCAGTACTTC. It is translated as CASSVALGQGLHEQYF.

This clonotype was detected many times. The V call is TRBV3-1, the J call TRBJ2-5; 8 bases align to TRBD2. V gave up 2 bases and J gave up 4 bases; unmatched junction bases: 6. The CDR3 consists of 15 residues. Germline loops: CDR1 LGHDT, CDR2 YNNKEL (reference sequence). The CDR3 here is CASSQLSGIGETQYF. DNA of the CDR3: TGTGCCAGCAGCCAACTTAGCGGGATAGGAGAGACCCAGTACTTC.

This clonotype occurred a few times. The CDR3 sequence: CASSPEGFGEAFF. CDR3 nucleotide sequence: TGTGCCAGCTCACCGGAAGGGTTTGGAGAGGCTTTCTTT. This chain uses TRBV18 with TRBJ1-1; D gene ambiguous. The CDR3 loop spans 13 amino acids. With 3 bases removed from V and 11 bases from J, the gap between germline ends came to 16 bases. The germline gives CDR1 KGHSH, CDR2 LQKENI.

V and J are TRBV6-2 or TRBV6-3 and TRBJ2-2, with TRBD2 matching over 8 bases. This CDR3 comprises 15 residues. The junction had 9 bases not matched to a gene; V was cut back by 7 bases and J by 5 bases. In germline, CDR1 is MNHEY, CDR2 SVGEGT. The chain's CDR3 is CASNPAGVETGELFF. CDR3 bases: TGTGCCAGCAACCCAGCGGGAGTTGAAACCGGGGAGCTGTTTTTT.

This clonotype appeared a few times. The chain recombines TRBV10-3 with TRBJ2-1, with D perhaps matching TRBD1 (5 bases). This CDR3 region has 13 residues. In germline, CDR1 is ENHRY, CDR2 SYGVKD. With 11 bases removed from V and 3 bases from J, the gap between germline ends came to 14 bases. CDR3 DNA sequence: TGTGCCGCCCAGGGTCCCGACTACAATGAGCAGTTCTTC. Translation: CAAQGPDYNEQFF.

V usage is TRBV19 and J usage is TRBJ2-2; D is perhaps TRBD2 (6 bases). This CDR3 comprises 15 residues. V lost 3 bases and J lost 4, with 12 bases in between. Germline V lookup: CDR1 LNHDA, CDR2 SQIVND (reference sequence). For the CDR3, the DNA is TGTGCCAGTAGTATCGGAGGGTCGGGCACCGGGGAGCTGTTTTTT. This encodes CASSIGGSGTGELFF.

This clonotype was seen just once. This sequence joins TRBV20-1 and TRBJ2-7; 7 bases agree with TRBD2. The V gene's germline CDR1 is DFQATT and CDR2 SNEGSKA (reference sequence). The CDR3 sequence is 16 residues long. The junction had 10 bases not matched to a gene; V was cut back by 2 bases and J by 0 bases. The CDR3 DNA reads TGCAGTGCTAGACGGTGGATTAGCGGGCGCTCCTACGAGCAGTACTTC. This translates into CSARRWISGRSYEQYF.

The table lists this clonotype with many counts. This rearrangement joins TRBV27 to TRBJ2-3; no clear D gene. V was pared by 3 bases and J by 5 bases, with 9 bases between. The CDR3 loop spans 13 amino acids. Germline CDR1 and CDR2: MNHEY and SMNVEV (reference sequence). CDR3 nucleotide sequence: TGTGCCAGCAGTTTTTTGGAAGGAGATACGCAGTATTTT. This codes for CASSFLEGDTQYF.

Ten or more counts support this clonotype. J is TRBJ2-5 and V is TRBV18; the match to TRBD1 covers 8 bases. The CDR3 extends over 16 amino acids. The junction had 8 bases not matched to a gene; V was cut back by 4 bases and J by 1 base. Germline CDR1 reads KGHSH; CDR2 reads LQKENI. CDR3 in amino acids: CASSLGQGVLQETQYF. The DNA of the CDR3 is TGTGCCAGCTCACTTGGACAGGGAGTTCTCCAAGAGACCCAGTACTTC. Using reference TRBV18 and TRBJ2-5 for the parts outside the CDR3, the full variable domain is NAGVMQNPRHLVRRRGQEARLRCSPMKGHSHVYWYRQLPEEGLKFMVYLQKENIIDESGMPKERFSAEFPKEGPSILRIQQVVRGDSAAYFCASSLGQGVLQETQYFGPGTRLLVL.

This chain links TRBV9 with TRBJ2-1, with TRBD1 matching over 7 bases. The CDR3 contains 17 residues. V dropped 0 bases and J dropped 2; count of bases not matched to a gene: 8. From germline, CDR1 is SGDLS and CDR2 YYNGEE. This chain's CDR3 is CASSVVATGAPYNEQFF. The DNA of the CDR3 is TGTGCCAGCAGCGTAGTGGCAACAGGGGCCCCCTACAATGAGCAGTTCTTC.

The V and J genes are TRBV7-6 and TRBJ1-6; 9 nucleotides align to TRBD1. The CDR3 extends over 19 amino acids. V trimming: 4 bases; J trimming: 0 bases; junction bases outside the gene matches: 10. Germline V gives CDR1 SGHVS, CDR2 FNYEAQ. CDR3 sequence: CASSSLATGGSSYNSPLHF. CDR3 nucleotide sequence: TGTGCCAGCAGCTCGTTAGCTACAGGGGGCAGCTCCTATAATTCACCCCTCCACTTT.

This clonotype was observed many times. The rearrangement joins TRBV7-2 to TRBJ2-2; 8 bases align to TRBD2. The CDR3 runs to 16 residues. V lost 4 bases and J lost 4; bases outside the gene matches: 8. In germline, CDR1 is SGHTA, CDR2 FQGNSA. The CDR3 DNA follows: TGTGCCAGCAGCTGGAAGCGGGAGTGGGTCACCGGGGAGCTGTTTTTT. This gives the protein CASSWKREWVTGELFF.

This clonotype was observed a few times. The V gene is TRBV19, the J gene TRBJ2-3, with 11 bases that match TRBD2. This CDR3 spans 15 amino acids. Germline trimming cut 8 bases from V and 3 bases from J; bases unmatched to any gene: 7. Looked up from germline, CDR1 is LNHDA and CDR2 is SQIVND (reference sequence). The CDR3, as DNA: TGTGCCAGTGGACTACTAGCGGGAGCTACAGATACGCAGTATTTT. Translation: CASGLLAGATDTQYF.

This clonotype occurred many times. V and J are TRBV28 and TRBJ2-3, with 8 bases that match TRBD2. The length of the CDR3 is 17 residues. With V trimmed by 4 bases and J by 2 bases, 11 bases remained unmatched. The germline gives CDR1 MDHEN, CDR2 SYDVKM. The CDR3 coding sequence is TGTGCCAGCAGTTCGGCGGCGTCTAGCGGGCTCACAGATACGCAGTATTTT. Translation gives CASSSAASSGLTDTQYF.

This clonotype has only a few counts. The chain employs TRBV28 and TRBJ2-2; TRBD2 matches 9 bases. Looked up from germline, CDR1 is MDHEN and CDR2 is SYDVKM. This CDR3 comprises 15 residues. The J segment lost 6 bases and the V segment lost 4 bases, leaving 6 bases of the junction unmatched. The CDR3 DNA sequence: TGTGCCAGCAGTTGGACTAGCGATCTCCCCGGGGAGCTGTTTTTT. Encoded protein: CASSWTSDLPGELFF.

This clonotype was seen ten or more times. This sequence joins TRBV27 and TRBJ2-1; TRBD2 matches 13 bases. Germline lookup yields CDR1 MNHEY and CDR2 SMNVEV (reference sequence). The V gene end was trimmed by 5 bases and the J gene end by 9 bases; junction bases not matched to a gene: 13. This CDR3 is built from 17 residues. The CDR3 bases are TGTGCCAGCAGTCCCGCTGTTGGGACTAGCGGGAAAGTTGAGCAGTTCTTC. It encodes CASSPAVGTSGKVEQFF.

This clonotype was counted ten times or more. The chain carries TRBV6-2 or TRBV6-3 and TRBJ2-7; TRBD1 might be the D (5 bases). V lost 0 bases, J lost 9 bases, and 12 bases lay in between. Germline V gene data show CDR1 as MNHEY and CDR2 as SVGEGT. The CDR3 sequence is 13 residues long. CDR3 residues: CASSYSPGPRQYF. As DNA, the CDR3 is TGTGCCAGCAGTTACTCGCCAGGGCCTAGGCAGTACTTC.